This T cell receptor beta chain was found in a study of T cells in narcolepsy. Findings and limits, study-wide: Healthy controls reportedly lacked the autoreactive clonotypes serially found in patients' blood. Same-patient CSF and blood CD4+ T cell clonotypes included HCRT-specific and TRIB2-specific autoreactive ones.

Of note for this clone: Its specificity is not known.

CDR3 length equals 14 residues. The ends lost 7 bases at V and 6 bases at J; junction bases unmatched: 12. Germline V lookup: CDR1 MDHEN, CDR2 SYDVKM. Libraries were prepared by immunoSEQ multiplex PCR; TCRdb keeps only in-frame clonotypes and omits some of them. The sample has 25,000 to 30,000 clones; 81% are singletons. This TCR came from a human donor in good health. The sequencing sample was made of memory (CD45RA-) CD4+ T cells from blood. This rearrangement joins TRBV28 to TRBJ2-7; 7 bases map to TRBD1. DNA of the CDR3: TGTGCCAGCAACCCTGGGACAGTCGCAGCCGAGCAGTACTTC. Translated: CASNPGTVAAEQYF.